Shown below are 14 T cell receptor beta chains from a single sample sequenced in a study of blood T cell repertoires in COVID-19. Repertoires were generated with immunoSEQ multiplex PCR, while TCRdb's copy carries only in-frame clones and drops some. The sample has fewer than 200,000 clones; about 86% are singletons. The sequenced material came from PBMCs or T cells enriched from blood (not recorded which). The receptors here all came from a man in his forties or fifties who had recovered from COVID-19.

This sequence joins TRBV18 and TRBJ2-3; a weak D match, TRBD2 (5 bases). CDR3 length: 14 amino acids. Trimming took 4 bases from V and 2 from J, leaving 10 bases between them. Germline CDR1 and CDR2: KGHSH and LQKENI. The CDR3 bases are TGTGCCAGCTCACACCCGGACTTCACAGATACGCAGTATTTT. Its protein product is CASSHPDFTDTQYF.

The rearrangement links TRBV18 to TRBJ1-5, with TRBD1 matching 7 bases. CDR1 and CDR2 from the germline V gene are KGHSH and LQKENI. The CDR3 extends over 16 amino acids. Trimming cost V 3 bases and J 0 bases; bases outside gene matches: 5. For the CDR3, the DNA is TGTGCCAGCTCACCCCGGGACAGTCATAGCAATCAGCCCCAGCATTTT. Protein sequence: CASSPRDSHSNQPQHF. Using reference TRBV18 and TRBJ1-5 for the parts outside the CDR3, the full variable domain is NAGVMQNPRHLVRRRGQEARLRCSPMKGHSHVYWYRQLPEEGLKFMVYLQKENIIDESGMPKERFSAEFPKEGPSILRIQQVVRGDSAAYFCASSPRDSHSNQPQHFGDGTRLSIL.

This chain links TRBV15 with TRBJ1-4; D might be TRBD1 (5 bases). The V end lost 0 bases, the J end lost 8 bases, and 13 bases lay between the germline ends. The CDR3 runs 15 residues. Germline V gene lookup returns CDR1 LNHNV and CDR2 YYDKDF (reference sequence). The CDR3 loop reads CATSRDGQVGEKLFF. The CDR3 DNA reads TGTGCCACCAGCAGAGATGGACAAGTGGGGGAAAAACTGTTTTTT.

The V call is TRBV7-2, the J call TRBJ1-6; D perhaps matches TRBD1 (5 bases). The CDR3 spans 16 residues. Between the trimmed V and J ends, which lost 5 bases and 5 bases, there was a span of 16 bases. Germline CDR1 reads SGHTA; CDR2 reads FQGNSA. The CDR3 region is CASSPRDRMNNSPLHF. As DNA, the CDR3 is TGTGCCAGCAGCCCCCGTGACAGAATGAATAATTCACCCCTCCACTTT.

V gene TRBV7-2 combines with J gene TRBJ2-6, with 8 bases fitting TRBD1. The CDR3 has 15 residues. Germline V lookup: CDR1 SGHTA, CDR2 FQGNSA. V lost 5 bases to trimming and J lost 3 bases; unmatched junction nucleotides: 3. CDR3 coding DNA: TGTGCCAGCAGCGTCAGGGGGCTTGGGGCCAACGTCCTGACTTTC. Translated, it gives CASSVRGLGANVLTF.

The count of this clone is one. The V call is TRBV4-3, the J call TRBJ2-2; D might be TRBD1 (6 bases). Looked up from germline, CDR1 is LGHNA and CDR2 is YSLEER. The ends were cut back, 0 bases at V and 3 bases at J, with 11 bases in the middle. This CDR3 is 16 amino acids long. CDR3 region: CASSQELDSYTGELFF. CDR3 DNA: TGCGCCAGCAGCCAAGAGCTGGACAGCTACACCGGGGAGCTGTTTTTT.

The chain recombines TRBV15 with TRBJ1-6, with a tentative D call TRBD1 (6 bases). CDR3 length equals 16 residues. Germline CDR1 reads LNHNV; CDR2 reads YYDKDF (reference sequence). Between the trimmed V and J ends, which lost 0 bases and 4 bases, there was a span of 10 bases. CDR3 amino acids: CATSRDLGGYNSPLHF. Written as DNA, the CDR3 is TGTGCCACCAGCAGAGATCTAGGGGGATATAATTCACCCCTCCACTTT.

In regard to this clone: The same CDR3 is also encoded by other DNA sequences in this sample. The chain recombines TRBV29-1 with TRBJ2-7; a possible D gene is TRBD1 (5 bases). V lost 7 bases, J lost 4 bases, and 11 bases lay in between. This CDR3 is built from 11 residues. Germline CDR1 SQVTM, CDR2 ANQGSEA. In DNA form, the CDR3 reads TGCAGCGGAGGACAAACTTACGAGCAGTACTTC. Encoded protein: CSGGQTYEQYF.

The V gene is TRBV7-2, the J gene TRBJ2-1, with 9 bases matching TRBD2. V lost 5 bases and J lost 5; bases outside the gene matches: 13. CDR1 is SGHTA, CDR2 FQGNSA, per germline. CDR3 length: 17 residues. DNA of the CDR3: TGTGCCAGCAGCCTACCCCCTAGCGGGGTCCCCCACAATGAGCAGTTCTTC. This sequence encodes CASSLPPSGVPHNEQFF.

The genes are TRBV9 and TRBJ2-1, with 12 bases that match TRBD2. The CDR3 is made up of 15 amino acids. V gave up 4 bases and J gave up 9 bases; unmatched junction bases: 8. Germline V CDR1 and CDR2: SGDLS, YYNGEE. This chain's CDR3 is CASSSSGGAGVEQFF. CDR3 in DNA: TGTGCCAGCAGCTCTAGCGGGGGGGCCGGAGTTGAGCAGTTCTTC.

CDR3 nucleotides: TGTGCCAGCAGCTTAAGAAGAGACAGTATCTCTGGAAACACCATATATTTT. It codes for CASSLRRDSISGNTIYF. The V and J genes are TRBV5-6 and TRBJ1-3; D might be TRBD1 (5 bases). Trimming left V 2 bases short and J 0 bases short, with 15 bases between. The germline CDR1 and CDR2 sequences are SGHDT and YYEEEE. The CDR3 spans 17 residues.

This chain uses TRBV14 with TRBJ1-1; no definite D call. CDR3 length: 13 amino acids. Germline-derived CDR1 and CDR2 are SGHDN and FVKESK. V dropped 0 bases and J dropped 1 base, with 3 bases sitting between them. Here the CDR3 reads CASSQDRNTEAFF. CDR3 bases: TGTGCCAGCAGCCAAGACAGGAACACTGAAGCTTTCTTT.

CDR3: CASSPELNYGYTF. The CDR3 coding sequence is TGTGCCAGCAGCCCTGAACTAAACTATGGCTACACCTTC. The J gene is TRBJ1-2, the V gene TRBV11-2; D gene uncertain. From germline, CDR1 is SGHAT and CDR2 FQNNGV. V was pared by 5 bases and J by 2 bases, with 9 bases between. The CDR3 contains 13 residues.

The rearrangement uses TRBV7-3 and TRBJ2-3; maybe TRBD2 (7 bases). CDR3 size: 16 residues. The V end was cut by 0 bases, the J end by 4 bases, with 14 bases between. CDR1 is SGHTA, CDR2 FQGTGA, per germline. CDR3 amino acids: CASSLTAGARPDTQYF. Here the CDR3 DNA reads TGTGCCAGCAGCTTAACGGCGGGGGCGCGCCCAGATACGCAGTATTTT.